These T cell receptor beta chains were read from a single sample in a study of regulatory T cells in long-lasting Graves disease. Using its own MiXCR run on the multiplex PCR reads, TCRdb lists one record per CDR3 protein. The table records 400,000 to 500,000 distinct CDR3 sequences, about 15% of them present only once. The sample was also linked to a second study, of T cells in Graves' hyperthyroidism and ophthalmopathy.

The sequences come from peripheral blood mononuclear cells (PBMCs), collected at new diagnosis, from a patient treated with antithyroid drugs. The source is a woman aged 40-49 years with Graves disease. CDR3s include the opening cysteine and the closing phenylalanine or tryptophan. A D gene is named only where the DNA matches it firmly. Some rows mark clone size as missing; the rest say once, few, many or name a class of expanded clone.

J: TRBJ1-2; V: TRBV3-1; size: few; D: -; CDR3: CASSQGQFFRANYGYTF; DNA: TGTGCCAGCAGCCAGGGGCAGTTCTTCAGAGCTAACTATGGCTACACCTTC
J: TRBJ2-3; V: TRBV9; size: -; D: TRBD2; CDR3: CASGVGPSGRYTDTQYF; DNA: TGTGCCAGCGGCGTAGGTCCTAGCGGGAGGTACACAGATACGCAGTATTTT
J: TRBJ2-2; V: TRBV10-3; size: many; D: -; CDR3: CAIRPGVPNTGELFF; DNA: TGTGCCATCAGGCCGGGGGTACCGAACACCGGGGAGCTGTTTTTT
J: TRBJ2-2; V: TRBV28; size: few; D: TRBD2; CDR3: CASSPLREGYGVGELFF; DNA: TGTGCCAGCAGCCCCTTGCGGGAGGGCTATGGGGTCGGGGAGCTGTTTTTT
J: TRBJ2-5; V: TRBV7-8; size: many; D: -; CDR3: CASSKERVETQYF; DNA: TGTGCCAGCAGCAAAGAACGAGTGGAGACCCAGTACTTC
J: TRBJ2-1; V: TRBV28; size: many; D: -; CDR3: CASSLSPHFSGSSYNEQFF; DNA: TGTGCCAGCAGTTTATCTCCCCACTTTAGTGGATCCTCCTACAATGAGCAGTTCTTC
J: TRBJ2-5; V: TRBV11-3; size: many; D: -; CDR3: CASSKTVRGGNRDETQYF; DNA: TGTGCCAGCAGCAAAACGGTCAGGGGAGGAAATAGGGATGAGACCCAGTACTTC
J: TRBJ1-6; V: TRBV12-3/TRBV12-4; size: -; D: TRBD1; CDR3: CASSLTGADSPLHF; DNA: TGTGCCAGCAGCTTGACAGGGGCGGATTCACCCCTCCACTTT
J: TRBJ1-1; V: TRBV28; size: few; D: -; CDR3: CASSRPWDTEAFF; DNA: TGTGCCAGCAGCCGTCCCTGGGACACTGAAGCTTTCTTT
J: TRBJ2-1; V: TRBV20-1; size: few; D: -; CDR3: CSSTDREPNNEQFF; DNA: TGCAGTAGTACAGACCGGGAACCCAACAATGAGCAGTTCTTC
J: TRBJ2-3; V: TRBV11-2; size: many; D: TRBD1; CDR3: CASSSLQGADTQYF; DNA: TGTGCCAGCAGCTCCCTACAGGGGGCAGATACGCAGTATTTT
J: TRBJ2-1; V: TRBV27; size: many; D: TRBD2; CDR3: CASSLVAGEYNEQFF; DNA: TGTGCCAGCAGTTTAGTAGCGGGCGAATACAATGAGCAGTTCTTC
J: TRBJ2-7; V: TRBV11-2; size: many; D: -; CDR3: CASSLYSVSEQYF; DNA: TGTGCCAGCAGCTTATATAGCGTCTCCGAGCAGTACTTC
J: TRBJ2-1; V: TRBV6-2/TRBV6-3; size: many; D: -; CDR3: CASSYRLGGSYNEQFF; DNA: TGTGCCAGCAGTTACCGACTCGGTGGTTCCTACAATGAGCAGTTCTTC
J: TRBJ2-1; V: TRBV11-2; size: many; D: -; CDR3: CASSLEDSYYNEQFF; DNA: TGTGCCAGCAGCTTAGAAGATTCTTATTACAATGAGCAGTTCTTC
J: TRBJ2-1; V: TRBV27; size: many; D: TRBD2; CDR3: CASSLVGGGSSNEQFF; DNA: TGTGCCAGCAGTTTAGTCGGGGGGGGGAGTAGTAATGAGCAGTTCTTC
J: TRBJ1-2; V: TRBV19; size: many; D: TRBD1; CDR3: CASSMRADRPGYTF; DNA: TGTGCCAGTAGTATGCGGGCGGACAGGCCTGGCTACACCTTC
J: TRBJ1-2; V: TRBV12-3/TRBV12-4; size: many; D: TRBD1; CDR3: CASSLLGQGELGYTF; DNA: TGTGCCAGCAGTTTATTAGGACAGGGAGAACTCGGCTACACCTTC
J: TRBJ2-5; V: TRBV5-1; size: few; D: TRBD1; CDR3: CASSSAGQGRGETQYF; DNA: TGCGCCAGCAGCTCGGCGGGACAGGGGAGAGGAGAGACCCAGTACTTC
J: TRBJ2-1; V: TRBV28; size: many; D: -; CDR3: CATTGQGETSANEQFF; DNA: TGTGCCACCACAGGACAGGGAGAGACTAGCGCCAATGAGCAGTTCTTC
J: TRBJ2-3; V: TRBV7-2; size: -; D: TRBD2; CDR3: CASSLLSGRRDTQYF; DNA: TGTGCCAGCAGCTTATTAAGCGGGAGAAGGGATACGCAGTATTTT
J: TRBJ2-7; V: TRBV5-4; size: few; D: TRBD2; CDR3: CASSRGSGTYEQYF; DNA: TGTGCCAGCAGCCGCGGTAGCGGGACCTACGAGCAGTACTTC
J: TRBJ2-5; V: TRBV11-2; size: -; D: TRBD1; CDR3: CASSPKQGAWTQYF; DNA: TGTGCCAGCAGCCCGAAACAGGGGGCTTGGACCCAGTACTTC
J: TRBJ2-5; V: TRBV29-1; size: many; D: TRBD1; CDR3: CSVSGGSQETQYF; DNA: TGCAGCGTCTCAGGGGGAAGTCAAGAGACCCAGTACTTC
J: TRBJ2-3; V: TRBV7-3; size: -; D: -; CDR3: CASSLVAATDTQYF; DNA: TGTGCCAGCAGCTTAGTGGCGGCCACAGATACGCAGTATTTT
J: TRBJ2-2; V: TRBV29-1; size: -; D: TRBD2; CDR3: CSVSSGLAATGELLF; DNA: TGCAGCGTTTCTTCGGGACTAGCGGCCACCGGGGAGCTGCTTTTT
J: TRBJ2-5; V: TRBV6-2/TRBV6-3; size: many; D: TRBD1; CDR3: CASTQGALGETQYF; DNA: TGTGCCAGCACCCAGGGGGCTTTGGGAGAGACCCAGTACTTC
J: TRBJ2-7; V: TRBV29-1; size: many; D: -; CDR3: CSVGSRYEQYF; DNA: TGCAGCGTTGGTTCCAGGTACGAGCAGTACTTC
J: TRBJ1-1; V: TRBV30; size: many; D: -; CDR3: CAWSGGGGTEAFF; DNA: TGTGCCTGGAGCGGCGGGGGGGGAACTGAAGCTTTCTTT
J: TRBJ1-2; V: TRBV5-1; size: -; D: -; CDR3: CASSTGGSSLDGYTF; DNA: TGCGCCAGCAGCACAGGAGGGTCCTCGCTTGATGGCTACACCTTC
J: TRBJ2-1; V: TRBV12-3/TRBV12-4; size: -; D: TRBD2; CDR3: CASTTGGLYNEQFF; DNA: TGTGCCAGCACCACGGGAGGTCTCTACAATGAGCAGTTCTTC
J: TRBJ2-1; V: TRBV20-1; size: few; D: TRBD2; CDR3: CSARALAGGVYNEQFF; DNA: TGCAGTGCTAGAGCTCTAGCGGGAGGGGTCTACAATGAGCAGTTCTTC
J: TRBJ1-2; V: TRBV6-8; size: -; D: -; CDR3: CASSYSFSAYGYTF; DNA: TGTGCCAGCAGTTACTCATTTTCGGCCTATGGCTACACCTTC
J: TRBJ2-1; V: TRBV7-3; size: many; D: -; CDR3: CASSAPGTGLYNEQFF; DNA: TGTGCCAGCAGCGCCCCCGGGACTGGGCTCTACAATGAGCAGTTCTTC
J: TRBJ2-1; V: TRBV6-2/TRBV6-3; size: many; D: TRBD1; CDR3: CASRDRAPNEQFF; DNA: TGTGCCAGCAGGGACAGGGCGCCTAATGAGCAGTTCTTC
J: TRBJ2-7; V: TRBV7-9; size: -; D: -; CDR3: CASSSDSGVSYEQYF; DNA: TGTGCCAGCAGTTCAGACAGCGGAGTCTCCTACGAGCAGTACTTC
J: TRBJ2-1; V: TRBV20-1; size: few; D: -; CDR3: CSAPVQYEQFF; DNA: TGCAGTGCGCCCGTTCAGTATGAGCAGTTCTTC
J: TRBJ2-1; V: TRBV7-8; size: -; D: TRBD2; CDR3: CASRTLRGGLNSYNEQFF; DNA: TGTGCCAGCAGAACCCTACGGGGGGGGCTAAACTCCTACAATGAGCAGTTCTTC
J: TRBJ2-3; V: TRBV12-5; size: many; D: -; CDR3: CASGLAPTDTQYF; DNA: TGTGCTAGTGGTCTCGCGCCCACAGATACGCAGTATTTT
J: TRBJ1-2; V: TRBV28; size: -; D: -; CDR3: CASNTLDGYYGYTF; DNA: TGTGCCAGCAATACCCTAGACGGTTACTATGGCTACACCTTC
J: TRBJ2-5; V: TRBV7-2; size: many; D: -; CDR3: CASRPGGGRRQETQYF; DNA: TGTGCCAGCAGGCCAGGGGGCGGGAGGAGACAAGAGACCCAGTACTTC
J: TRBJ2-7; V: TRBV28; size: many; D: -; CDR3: CASSPRGGRSYEQYF; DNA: TGTGCCAGCAGTCCCCGGGGCGGACGCTCCTACGAGCAGTACTTC
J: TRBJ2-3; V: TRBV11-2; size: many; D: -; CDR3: CASSPGQITDTQYF; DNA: TGTGCCAGCAGCCCCGGACAGATCACAGATACGCAGTATTTT
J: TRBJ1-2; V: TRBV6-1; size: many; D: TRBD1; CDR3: CASSEDRGGSLNYGYTF; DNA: TGTGCCAGCAGTGAGGACAGGGGCGGCTCCCTTAACTATGGCTACACCTTC
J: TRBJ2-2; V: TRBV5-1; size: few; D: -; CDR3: CASSFEIWTGELLF; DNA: TGCGCCAGCAGCTTCGAAATATGGACCGGGGAGCTGCTTTTT
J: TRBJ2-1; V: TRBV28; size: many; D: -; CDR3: CASTRGSYNEQFF; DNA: TGTGCCAGCACACGGGGCTCCTACAATGAGCAGTTCTTC
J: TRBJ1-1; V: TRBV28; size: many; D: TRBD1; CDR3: CASSSGTGTEAFF; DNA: TGTGCCAGCAGTTCCGGGACAGGGACTGAAGCTTTCTTT
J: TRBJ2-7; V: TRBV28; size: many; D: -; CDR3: CASSFEGGRAYEQYF; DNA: TGTGCCAGCAGTTTTGAGGGGGGGCGAGCCTACGAGCAGTACTTC
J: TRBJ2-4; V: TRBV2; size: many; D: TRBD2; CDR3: CASTASGTSGAHQNIQYF; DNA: TGTGCCAGCACAGCCTCCGGGACTAGCGGGGCCCACCAAAACATTCAGTACTTC
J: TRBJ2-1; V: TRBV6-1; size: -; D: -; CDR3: CASSEGKGSYNEQFF; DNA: TGTGCCAGCAGTGAAGGCAAGGGGTCCTACAATGAGCAGTTCTTC
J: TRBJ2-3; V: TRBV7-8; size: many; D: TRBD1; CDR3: CASSPLVGQSPTDTQYF; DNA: TGTGCCAGCAGCCCCTTAGTGGGACAGTCCCCCACAGATACGCAGTATTTT
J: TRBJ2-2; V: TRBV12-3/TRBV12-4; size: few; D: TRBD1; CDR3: CASTLDRVAGELFF; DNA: TGTGCCAGCACCCTGGACAGGGTCGCCGGGGAGCTGTTTTTT
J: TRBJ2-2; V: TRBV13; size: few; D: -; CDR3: CASNPGAVSGELFF; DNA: TGTGCCAGCAACCCCGGGGCGGTTAGCGGGGAGCTGTTTTTT
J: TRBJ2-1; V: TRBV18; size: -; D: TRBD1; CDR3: CASSPRVQGAGYNEQFF; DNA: TGTGCCAGCTCACCACGGGTCCAGGGGGCAGGGTACAATGAGCAGTTCTTC
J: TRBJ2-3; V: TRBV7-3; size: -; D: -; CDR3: CASSLYCGTCADTQYF; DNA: TGTGCCAGCAGCTTATATTGCGGGACCTGTGCAGATACGCAGTATTTT